These 9 T cell receptor beta chains originate from one sample sequenced in a study of shared clonotypes between healthy human individuals. The data were produced by immunoSEQ multiplex PCR, yet TCRdb's version contains in-frame clones alone and is incomplete. The profile shows about 590,000 clones, over 95% of them singletons. The naive CD8 population came from CD45RO-negative cells selected for CCR7, without terminally differentiated effector memory CD45RA+ cells. Specimen: naive CD8+ T cells sorted from blood. The receptors derive from a woman younger than 45 in good health.

The chain is built from TRBV19 and TRBJ2-1, with D possibly TRBD2 on 5 matching bases. Germline lookup yields CDR1 LNHDA and CDR2 SQIVND (reference sequence). This CDR3 region has 15 residues. V lost 6 bases and J lost 0, with 12 bases in between. In DNA form, the CDR3 reads TGTGCCAGTAGAGACTCGGACTTCTCCTACAATGAGCAGTTCTTC. Translated: CASRDSDFSYNEQFF.

The table lists this clone with a count of one. The CDR3 bases are TGTGCCAGCAGTCTTCTTGGACAGGGGCCGGTCGATGAGCAGTTCTTC. Translated: CASSLLGQGPVDEQFF. The V gene is TRBV28, the J gene TRBJ2-1; 9 nucleotides align to TRBD1. Germline-derived CDR1 and CDR2 are MDHEN and SYDVKM. Trimming removed 5 bases from V and 8 bases from J; junction bases left unmatched: 13. The CDR3 contains 16 residues.

This sequence joins TRBV30 and TRBJ2-2; a weak D match, TRBD2 (5 bases). This CDR3 has 12 amino acids. Per the germline V gene, CDR1 is GTSNPN and CDR2 is SVGIG (reference sequence). The DNA for the CDR3 is TGTGCTGGGAGTGAATACACCGGGGAGCTGTTTTTT. It specifies CAGSEYTGELFF.

V gene TRBV9 combines with J gene TRBJ2-7; 8 nucleotides align to TRBD2. Germline V gene sequence: CDR1 SGDLS, CDR2 YYNGEE. Germline trimming cut 7 bases from V and 3 bases from J; bases unmatched to any gene: 15. The length of the CDR3 is 16 residues. CDR3 sequence: CASSSALAAGGYEQYF. The CDR3 DNA is TGTGCCAGCTCTTCGGCCCTTGCTGCGGGAGGCTACGAGCAGTACTTC.

V and J are TRBV27 and TRBJ1-1, with D maybe TRBD1 (6 bases). The CDR3 totals 15 residues. CDR1 and CDR2 (germline): MNHEY, SMNVEV (reference sequence). The ends were cut back, 0 bases at V and 0 bases at J, with 8 bases in the middle. CDR3 DNA sequence: TGTGCCAGCAGTTTATCTAACAGGGTGAACACTGAAGCTTTCTTT. It encodes CASSLSNRVNTEAFF.

A word on this clone: Other nucleotide sequences in the sample specify the same CDR3. The chain joins TRBV27 to TRBJ1-1; D remains unclear. This CDR3 spans 13 amino acids. Trimming removed 5 bases at V and 1 base at J, with 8 bases between. Germline values: CDR1 MNHEY, CDR2 SMNVEV (reference sequence). The CDR3 DNA sequence: TGTGCCAGCAGTCCCACGGGGAACACTGAAGCTTTCTTT. This sequence encodes CASSPTGNTEAFF.

The chain links TRBV19 to TRBJ1-5; 7 nucleotides agree with TRBD1. The CDR3 runs to 17 residues. Germline V gives CDR1 LNHDA, CDR2 SQIVND (reference sequence). Losses at the gene ends were 8 bases for V and 0 bases for J; bases not matched to a gene: 13. The CDR3 spells CASSRQPGTASNQPQHF. DNA of the CDR3: TGTGCCAGTTCCCGTCAGCCGGGGACAGCTAGCAATCAGCCCCAGCATTTT. Using reference TRBV19 and TRBJ1-5 for the parts outside the CDR3, the full variable domain is DGGITQSPKYLFRKEGQNVTLSCEQNLNHDAMYWYRQDPGQGLRLIYYSQIVNDFQKGDIAEGYSVSREKKESFPLTVTSAQKNPTAFYLCASSRQPGTASNQPQHFGDGTRLSIL.

V usage is TRBV19 and J usage is TRBJ1-6, with 7 nucleotides matching TRBD1. The CDR3 runs to 14 residues. With 5 bases clipped from V and 14 bases from J, the junction kept 12 bases outside the gene matches. Germline assignment: CDR1 LNHDA and CDR2 SQIVND (reference sequence). CDR3 in amino acids: CASSPGQARGALHF. In DNA, the CDR3 is TGTGCCAGTAGTCCTGGACAGGCTCGAGGAGCCCTCCACTTT.

V gene TRBV7-6 combines with J gene TRBJ1-2; 8 nucleotides match TRBD1. The CDR3 sequence is 13 residues long. Germline V gene lookup returns CDR1 SGHVS and CDR2 FNYEAQ. J gave up 6 bases and V 5 bases, and 5 bases lay outside the gene matches. In nucleotides, the CDR3 is TGTGCCAGCAGCGAGACAGGGGCCCATGGCTACACCTTC. Translated, it gives CASSETGAHGYTF.